The 23 T cell receptor beta chains given below trace back to one sample, sequenced in a study of cytotoxic CD8 clonotypes in ibrutinib-treated CLL. Only in-frame clones appear in the TCRdb table, and some are missing; sequencing was by immunoSEQ multiplex PCR. The sample consists of approximately 23,000 clones, roughly 75% of them appearing once. The specimen was PBMCs, collected before ibrutinib treatment. The source of these receptors is a human donor with chronic lymphocytic leukemia.

V and J are TRBV5-1 and TRBJ2-3, with 9 bases lining up with TRBD2. Losses at the gene ends were 2 bases for V and 2 bases for J; bases not matched to a gene: 6. The germline CDR1 and CDR2 sequences are SGHRS and YFSETQ. The CDR3 consists of 16 residues. The CDR3 DNA reads as TGCGCCAGCAGCTTCTTTAGCGGGAGCCTCACAGATACGCAGTATTTT. This gives the protein CASSFFSGSLTDTQYF.

The chain links TRBV6-5 to TRBJ1-2; D remains unclear. The length of the CDR3 is 11 residues. CDR1 and CDR2 from the germline V gene are MNHEY and SVGAGI. Trimming pared 6 bases from V and 2 bases from J, leaving 4 bases between. CDR3 sequence (DNA): TGTGCCAGCAGAGACAACTATGGCTACACCTTC. This codes for CASRDNYGYTF.

The CDR3 here is CASSLLGTRSTDTQYF. The CDR3 DNA sequence: TGCGCCAGCAGCTTGCTTGGGACTAGAAGCACAGATACGCAGTATTTT. The chain joins TRBV5-1 to TRBJ2-3, with TRBD2 matching over 8 bases. J was trimmed by 0 bases and V by 1 base; bases with no gene match: 4. There are 16 residues in the CDR3. Germline CDR1 and CDR2: SGHRS and YFSETQ.

V and J are TRBV7-6 and TRBJ1-1; no clear D gene. This CDR3 spans 16 amino acids. Germline V gives CDR1 SGHVS, CDR2 FNYEAQ. Between the trimmed V and J ends, which lost 5 bases and 0 bases, there was a span of 16 bases. The CDR3 reads CASSPSPDGMNTEAFF. The CDR3 coding sequence is TGTGCCAGCAGCCCCTCCCCGGACGGAATGAACACTGAAGCTTTCTTT.

The chain joins TRBV6-5 to TRBJ1-5; the match to TRBD1 covers 8 bases. Germline lookup yields CDR1 MNHEY and CDR2 SVGAGI. Trimming at V came to 6 bases and at J to 2 bases, leaving 6 bases not matched to a gene. CDR3 size: 15 residues. CDR3 sequence reads: CASRTGQGGNQPQHF. The CDR3 DNA reads TGTGCCAGCAGAACCGGACAGGGCGGCAATCAGCCCCAGCATTTT.

The CDR3 sequence: CASSMYLGEETQYF. The DNA for the CDR3 is TGCGCCAGCAGCATGTATCTGGGCGAAGAGACCCAGTACTTC. The V gene is TRBV4-3, the J gene TRBJ2-5; no clear D. The CDR3 is made up of 14 amino acids. The germline V and J ends were trimmed by 5 bases and 3 bases, with 13 bases remaining between them. Germline V lookup: CDR1 LGHNA, CDR2 YSLEER.

CDR3 residues: CAISESDPTLAGKSANQPQHF. DNA of the CDR3: TGTGCCATCAGTGAGTCCGACCCGACCTTAGCAGGGAAGAGCGCGAATCAGCCCCAGCATTTT. The chain is built from TRBV10-3 and TRBJ1-5; tentatively, D is TRBD1 (5 bases). V shed 0 bases and J shed 4 bases, with 28 bases lying between them. The CDR3 totals 21 residues. The germline gives CDR1 ENHRY, CDR2 SYGVKD.

This chain connects TRBV2 to TRBJ1-1, with D unclear. CDR3 length equals 12 residues. V was clipped by 6 bases and J by 4 bases, with 9 bases between them. CDR1 and CDR2 (germline): SNHLY, FYNNEI. This CDR3 is CASSDGPTEAFF. CDR3 nucleotides: TGTGCCAGCAGCGATGGGCCCACTGAAGCTTTCTTT.

The chain combines TRBV19 with TRBJ1-1; D perhaps matches TRBD1 (6 bases). The CDR3 has 14 residues. In germline, CDR1 is LNHDA, CDR2 SQIVND (reference sequence). Trimming took 2 bases from V and 5 from J, leaving 12 bases between them. CDR3: CASSIQGRGTEAFF. In DNA form, the CDR3 reads TGTGCCAGTAGTATACAGGGGCGGGGTACTGAAGCTTTCTTT.

A single count supports this clone. The rearrangement links TRBV15 to TRBJ2-7; TRBD2 might be the D (6 bases). The germline V and J ends were trimmed by 0 bases and 9 bases, with 18 bases remaining between them. Germline loops: CDR1 LNHNV, CDR2 YYDKDF (reference sequence). This CDR3 spans 15 amino acids. The CDR3 reads CATSRDVGQGGRQYF. CDR3 bases: TGTGCCACCAGCAGAGATGTTGGGCAGGGAGGAAGGCAGTACTTC.

The V and J genes are TRBV6-5 and TRBJ1-3; tentative D call: TRBD1 (6 bases). From germline, CDR1 is MNHEY and CDR2 SVGAGI. CDR3 length: 16 residues. Trimming stripped 0 bases from V and 4 bases from J, with 13 bases between. The CDR3 spells CASSYSGGAGGNTIYF. CDR3 nucleotides: TGTGCCAGCAGTTACTCCGGGGGCGCAGGGGGAAACACCATATATTTT.

The chain recombines TRBV30 with TRBJ1-2; 9 nucleotides align to TRBD1. The germline V gene has CDR1 GTSNPN and CDR2 SVGIG (reference sequence). The CDR3 length is 14 residues. The trim removed 4 bases at V and 7 bases at J, leaving 10 bases unmatched. In DNA form, the CDR3 reads TGTGCCTGGAAACGTTCCGGGACAGGGAGTGGCTACACCTTC. Its translation: CAWKRSGTGSGYTF.

The gene calls are TRBV28 and TRBJ2-6; TRBD1 matches 9 bases. CDR3 length: 15 residues. Germline-derived CDR1 and CDR2 are MDHEN and SYDVKM. V shed 6 bases and J 11 bases; nucleotides not matched to a gene: 11. This CDR3 is CASSVPGQGLDVLTF. CDR3 DNA: TGTGCCAGCAGCGTCCCGGGACAGGGCTTAGACGTCCTGACTTTC.

The genes are TRBV5-1 and TRBJ2-1; D is unresolved. V was clipped by 0 bases and J by 0 bases, with 7 bases between them. The germline V gene encodes CDR1 SGHRS and CDR2 YFSETQ. The CDR3 is made up of 15 amino acids. The CDR3 sequence is CASSLAESSYNEQFF. The DNA for the CDR3 is TGCGCCAGCAGCTTGGCCGAAAGCTCCTACAATGAGCAGTTCTTC.

This clone was seen just once. The rearrangement joins TRBV15 to TRBJ1-3, with unresolved D. The CDR3 is 17 amino acids. Trimming pared 0 bases from V and 3 bases from J, leaving 15 bases between. The V gene's germline CDR1 is LNHNV and CDR2 YYDKDF (reference sequence). CDR3 bases: TGTGCCACCAGCAGAGAGAAAGGCGCCGTAAATGGAAACACCATATATTTT. It specifies CATSREKGAVNGNTIYF.

This chain connects TRBV6-1 to TRBJ2-1; D ambiguous. This CDR3 has 14 amino acids. The V and J ends lost 6 bases and 2 bases respectively, with 11 bases between them. The germline gives CDR1 MNHNS, CDR2 SASEGT. CDR3 loop: CASRGSQTYNEQFF. CDR3 sequence (DNA): TGTGCCAGCAGGGGCAGCCAAACCTACAATGAGCAGTTCTTC.

This clone showed up just a few times. The chain employs TRBV5-1 and TRBJ1-6; possible D gene TRBD1, 5 bases. Trimming stripped 0 bases from V and 6 bases from J, with 10 bases between. The CDR3 extends over 15 amino acids. CDR1 and CDR2 from the germline V gene are SGHRS and YFSETQ. The CDR3 reads CASSLDPGSNSPLHF. The CDR3 coding sequence is TGCGCCAGCAGCTTGGATCCAGGGAGTAATTCACCCCTCCACTTT.

The V and J genes are TRBV19 and TRBJ2-5; TRBD1 is a possible D gene (5 bases). The CDR3 has 15 amino acids. Trimming left V 5 bases short and J 2 bases short, with 15 bases between. Germline V CDR1 and CDR2: LNHDA, SQIVND (reference sequence). The CDR3 DNA reads as TGTGCCAGTAGTTCCCAGCCCAGGGTACAAGAGACCCAGTACTTC. Its protein is CASSSQPRVQETQYF.

The chain recombines TRBV27 with TRBJ2-7; D might be TRBD2 (5 bases). Germline assignment: CDR1 MNHEY and CDR2 SMNVEV (reference sequence). The CDR3 totals 15 residues. Trimming pared 5 bases from V and 3 bases from J, leaving 17 bases between. CDR3 coding DNA: TGTGCCAGCAGTATTGCAGGTGGAGGCGACTACGAGCAGTACTTC. As protein: CASSIAGGGDYEQYF.

The chain carries TRBV5-1 and TRBJ1-5; the match to TRBD1 covers 10 bases. This CDR3 is 16 amino acids long. V shed 4 bases, J shed 7 bases, and the junction held 11 bases outside the gene matches. Germline CDR1 reads SGHRS; CDR2 reads YFSETQ. CDR3 sequence: CASSPTAGTGAQPQHF. In nucleotides, the CDR3 is TGCGCCAGCAGCCCCACCGCGGGGACAGGGGCGCAGCCCCAGCATTTT.

The chain combines TRBV7-3 with TRBJ2-2, with D perhaps TRBD2 (6 bases). The CDR3 consists of 15 residues. V lost 2 bases, J lost 1 base, and 8 bases lay in between. CDR1 is SGHTA, CDR2 FQGTGA, per germline. The CDR3 spells CASSLSGRNTGELFF. The CDR3, as DNA: TGTGCCAGCAGCTTATCCGGGAGGAACACCGGGGAGCTGTTTTTT.

This chain uses TRBV11-3 with TRBJ2-7; the D gene is possibly TRBD1 (6 bases). CDR3 size: 14 residues. Trimming removed 0 bases at V and 1 base at J, with 7 bases between. Germline values: CDR1 SGHNT, CDR2 YENEEA. CDR3 DNA sequence: TGTGCCAGCAGCTTAGATACAGGGTCCTACGAGCAGTACTTC. Translation: CASSLDTGSYEQYF.

Only one count was recorded for this clone. V and J are TRBV7-2 and TRBJ2-2; TRBD2 agrees at 7 bases. Per germline, CDR1 SGHTA and CDR2 FQGNSA. The CDR3 covers 17 residues. The V segment lost 5 bases and the J segment 7 bases; nucleotides outside the gene matches: 16. This CDR3 is CASSPRVLRGIIGELFF. DNA for the CDR3: TGTGCCAGCAGCCCAAGGGTCTTGCGGGGGATTATCGGGGAGCTGTTTTTT.